The rows below give T cell receptor beta chains drawn from one sample of a study of spatial heterogeneity in lung cancer. TCRdb passed the 5' RACE reads through MiXCR, listing each CDR3 protein once. The profile covers about 4,400 distinct CDR3 sequences, with roughly 24% appearing a single time and approximately 6% taken by the ten largest. The sequencing here drew on PBMCs, taken at follow-up. The receptor source for this set is a male donor with early-stage non-small cell lung cancer. The CDR3 runs from the conserved cysteine through the conserved F or W. The order of the fields is J gene, V gene, D gene, clone size, CDR3 protein, CDR3 DNA. D genes are given only for firm matches. A clone size is listed for some rows: how often the clone was seen (once, few, many), or a class if it is expanded.

J gene: TRBJ2-5
V gene: TRBV7-9
D gene: -
clone size: -
CDR3 protein: CASSPTWETQYF
CDR3 DNA: TGTGCCAGCAGCCCCACATGGGAGACCCAGTACTTC

J gene: TRBJ2-3
V gene: TRBV18
D gene: TRBD1
clone size: large
CDR3 protein: CASSGQAGGTDTQYF
CDR3 DNA: TGTGCCAGCTCCGGACAGGCCGGGGGCACAGATACGCAGTATTTT

J gene: TRBJ2-6
V gene: TRBV7-2
D gene: -
clone size: medium-sized
CDR3 protein: CASSLDAPGGAGANVLTF
CDR3 DNA: TGTGCCAGCAGCTTAGATGCCCCGGGGGGCGCTGGGGCCAACGTCCTGACTTTC

J gene: TRBJ2-2
V gene: TRBV4-1
D gene: -
clone size: -
CDR3 protein: CASSHTWQGTGELFF
CDR3 DNA: TGCGCCAGCAGCCACACCTGGCAGGGCACCGGGGAGCTGTTTTTT

J gene: TRBJ2-2
V gene: TRBV5-6
D gene: -
clone size: medium-sized
CDR3 protein: CASSFRANTGELFF
CDR3 DNA: TGTGCCAGCAGCTTCCGGGCGAACACCGGGGAGCTGTTTTTT

J gene: TRBJ2-7
V gene: TRBV28
D gene: -
clone size: many
CDR3 protein: CASSFVGSAYEQYF
CDR3 DNA: TGTGCCAGCAGTTTTGTCGGGAGCGCCTACGAGCAGTACTTC

J gene: TRBJ1-1
V gene: TRBV6-2/TRBV6-3
D gene: TRBD1
clone size: -
CDR3 protein: CASRQGSTEAFF
CDR3 DNA: TGTGCCAGCAGACAGGGGAGCACTGAAGCTTTCTTT

J gene: TRBJ2-1
V gene: TRBV7-3
D gene: -
clone size: -
CDR3 protein: CASSLGLARNEQFF
CDR3 DNA: TGTGCCAGCAGCTTAGGTTTAGCCAGGAATGAGCAGTTCTTC

J gene: TRBJ2-6
V gene: TRBV20-1
D gene: -
clone size: -
CDR3 protein: CSARAASGANVLTF
CDR3 DNA: TGCAGTGCTAGAGCAGCCTCTGGGGCCAACGTCCTGACTTTC

J gene: TRBJ2-5
V gene: TRBV29-1
D gene: -
clone size: -
CDR3 protein: CSVDRQSQETQYF
CDR3 DNA: TGCAGCGTTGACCGACAGAGCCAAGAGACCCAGTACTTC

J gene: TRBJ1-2
V gene: TRBV7-2
D gene: -
clone size: -
CDR3 protein: CASTIGGNANYGYTF
CDR3 DNA: TGTGCCAGCACCATTGGTGGAAACGCTAACTATGGCTACACCTTC

J gene: TRBJ2-1
V gene: TRBV7-3
D gene: TRBD2
clone size: -
CDR3 protein: CASSLLAGNNEQFF
CDR3 DNA: TGTGCCAGCAGCTTGCTAGCGGGGAACAATGAGCAGTTCTTC

J gene: TRBJ1-1
V gene: TRBV5-6
D gene: TRBD1
clone size: -
CDR3 protein: CASKTGTGTTEAFF
CDR3 DNA: TGTGCCAGCAAGACCGGGACAGGGACGACTGAAGCTTTCTTT

J gene: TRBJ2-1
V gene: TRBV12-3/TRBV12-4
D gene: -
clone size: medium-sized
CDR3 protein: CASSLNNLGTGNEQFF
CDR3 DNA: TGTGCCAGCAGTTTAAACAACTTGGGGACGGGGAATGAGCAGTTCTTC

J gene: TRBJ1-5
V gene: TRBV6-1
D gene: TRBD1
clone size: -
CDR3 protein: CASSEVAGGIQPQHF
CDR3 DNA: TGTGCCAGCAGTGAAGTCGCAGGGGGAATTCAGCCCCAGCATTTT

J gene: TRBJ1-5
V gene: TRBV18
D gene: TRBD1
clone size: few
CDR3 protein: CASSPTDREGPQHF
CDR3 DNA: TGTGCCAGCTCACCGACGGACAGGGAAGGACCCCAGCATTTT

J gene: TRBJ1-3
V gene: TRBV20-1
D gene: -
clone size: medium-sized
CDR3 protein: CSARDPGGSGNTIYF
CDR3 DNA: TGCAGTGCTAGAGATCCAGGAGGCTCTGGAAACACCATATATTTT

J gene: TRBJ2-7
V gene: TRBV7-9
D gene: TRBD2
clone size: medium-sized
CDR3 protein: CASSLAFAGAPSYEQYF
CDR3 DNA: TGTGCCAGCAGCTTAGCCTTCGCGGGAGCTCCCTCCTACGAGCAGTACTTC

J gene: TRBJ2-5
V gene: TRBV11-2
D gene: -
clone size: few
CDR3 protein: CASSLALEVWETQYF
CDR3 DNA: TGTGCCAGCAGCTTAGCCCTCGAGGTTTGGGAGACCCAGTACTTC

J gene: TRBJ2-1
V gene: TRBV29-1
D gene: -
clone size: -
CDR3 protein: CSVPRWPSINEQFF
CDR3 DNA: TGCAGCGTTCCGAGATGGCCCTCCATCAATGAGCAGTTCTTC

J gene: TRBJ1-3
V gene: TRBV28
D gene: -
clone size: medium-sized
CDR3 protein: CATTFSGNTIYF
CDR3 DNA: TGTGCCACGACGTTCTCTGGAAACACCATATATTTT

J gene: TRBJ1-1
V gene: TRBV5-1
D gene: TRBD1
clone size: -
CDR3 protein: CASSPRTTGDAEAFF
CDR3 DNA: TGCGCCAGCAGCCCACGAACGACAGGGGACGCTGAAGCTTTCTTT

J gene: TRBJ2-3
V gene: TRBV10-3
D gene: TRBD2
clone size: large
CDR3 protein: CAISPLRAGAADTQYF
CDR3 DNA: TGTGCCATCAGCCCCCTCCGGGCGGGAGCCGCAGATACGCAGTATTTT

J gene: TRBJ2-1
V gene: TRBV28
D gene: -
clone size: medium-sized
CDR3 protein: CAVRGTYNEQFF
CDR3 DNA: TGTGCCGTCCGCGGGACATACAATGAGCAGTTCTTC

J gene: TRBJ2-2
V gene: TRBV3-1
D gene: -
clone size: medium-sized
CDR3 protein: CASSLAGDGELFF
CDR3 DNA: TGTGCCAGCAGCCTGGCCGGCGACGGGGAGCTGTTTTTT

J gene: TRBJ2-1
V gene: TRBV7-9
D gene: -
clone size: medium-sized
CDR3 protein: CASSERYNEQFF
CDR3 DNA: TGTGCCAGCAGCGAGAGGTACAATGAGCAGTTCTTC

J gene: TRBJ1-2
V gene: TRBV7-9
D gene: TRBD1
clone size: few
CDR3 protein: CASSLGQGADYGYTF
CDR3 DNA: TGTGCCAGCAGCTTAGGACAGGGGGCCGACTATGGCTACACCTTC

J gene: TRBJ2-2
V gene: TRBV15
D gene: TRBD2
clone size: -
CDR3 protein: CATRLALAGATGELFF
CDR3 DNA: TGTGCCACCAGACTCGCACTAGCGGGGGCCACCGGGGAGCTGTTTTTT

J gene: TRBJ1-1
V gene: TRBV6-1
D gene: -
clone size: medium-sized
CDR3 protein: CASSDRPTEAFF
CDR3 DNA: TGTGCCAGCAGTGACAGACCCACTGAAGCTTTCTTT

J gene: TRBJ2-7
V gene: TRBV10-3
D gene: -
clone size: many
CDR3 protein: CAISDLGSSYEQYF
CDR3 DNA: TGTGCCATCAGTGATTTGGGCAGCTCCTACGAGCAGTACTTC

J gene: TRBJ2-1
V gene: TRBV29-1
D gene: TRBD2
clone size: -
CDR3 protein: CSVPKGAGGTYNEQFF
CDR3 DNA: TGCAGCGTTCCGAAGGGGGCGGGAGGGACCTACAATGAGCAGTTCTTC

J gene: TRBJ2-1
V gene: TRBV20-1
D gene: -
clone size: medium-sized
CDR3 protein: CSARDNRGPVDNEQFF
CDR3 DNA: TGCAGTGCTAGAGATAACCGGGGGCCGGTAGACAATGAGCAGTTCTTC

J gene: TRBJ2-3
V gene: TRBV20-1
D gene: TRBD2
clone size: -
CDR3 protein: CSAASGGTTDTQYF
CDR3 DNA: TGCAGTGCTGCTAGCGGGGGGACCACAGATACGCAGTATTTT

J gene: TRBJ2-7
V gene: TRBV2
D gene: TRBD2
clone size: -
CDR3 protein: CASSERLAHYEQYF
CDR3 DNA: TGTGCCAGCAGTGAGAGACTAGCCCACTACGAGCAGTACTTC

J gene: TRBJ1-5
V gene: TRBV25-1
D gene: -
clone size: once
CDR3 protein: CACSLAGHQPQHF
CDR3 DNA: TGTGCCTGCAGTCTTGCAGGGCATCAGCCCCAGCATTTT

J gene: TRBJ2-5
V gene: TRBV7-7
D gene: TRBD2
clone size: -
CDR3 protein: CASSPTPGGPGTQYF
CDR3 DNA: TGTGCCAGCAGCCCCACCCCGGGGGGGCCGGGGACCCAGTACTTC

J gene: TRBJ2-1
V gene: TRBV6-6
D gene: TRBD2
clone size: -
CDR3 protein: CASSTETSGGAIGGLNEQFF
CDR3 DNA: TGTGCCAGCAGTACCGAGACTAGCGGGGGCGCGATTGGGGGCTTGAATGAGCAGTTCTTC

J gene: TRBJ1-2
V gene: TRBV7-9
D gene: -
clone size: -
CDR3 protein: CASSSPRAFNYGYTF
CDR3 DNA: TGTGCCAGCAGCTCCCCCAGAGCCTTTAACTATGGCTACACCTTC

J gene: TRBJ2-5
V gene: TRBV7-9
D gene: -
clone size: -
CDR3 protein: CASSLRRDVQETQYF
CDR3 DNA: TGTGCCAGCAGCTTGAGGAGGGACGTACAAGAGACCCAGTACTTC

J gene: TRBJ1-2
V gene: TRBV12-3/TRBV12-4
D gene: -
clone size: -
CDR3 protein: CASSLRGAEYGYTF
CDR3 DNA: TGTGCCAGCAGTTTAAGGGGGGCGGAGTATGGCTACACCTTC

J gene: TRBJ2-7
V gene: TRBV5-1
D gene: -
clone size: medium-sized
CDR3 protein: CASRIGGHSYEQYF
CDR3 DNA: TGCGCCAGCAGAATAGGAGGACACTCCTACGAGCAGTACTTC

J gene: TRBJ2-1
V gene: TRBV29-1
D gene: TRBD2
clone size: large
CDR3 protein: CSVHPGLATYEQFF
CDR3 DNA: TGCAGCGTTCATCCGGGACTAGCTACATATGAGCAGTTCTTC

J gene: TRBJ2-3
V gene: TRBV28
D gene: -
clone size: medium-sized
CDR3 protein: CASSSLGASTDTQYF
CDR3 DNA: TGTGCCAGCAGTTCCCTAGGGGCTAGCACAGATACGCAGTATTTT

J gene: TRBJ2-7
V gene: TRBV7-9
D gene: TRBD2
clone size: medium-sized
CDR3 protein: CASSFGLADLKEQYF
CDR3 DNA: TGTGCCAGCAGCTTCGGACTAGCGGACCTGAAGGAGCAGTACTTC

J gene: TRBJ1-2
V gene: TRBV11-1
D gene: -
clone size: large
CDR3 protein: CASASRRRRGYTF
CDR3 DNA: TGTGCCAGCGCTTCACGGCGGAGGCGTGGCTACACCTTC

J gene: TRBJ2-7
V gene: TRBV15
D gene: -
clone size: -
CDR3 protein: CATSRDSSNEQYF
CDR3 DNA: TGTGCCACCAGCAGAGATTCCAGCAACGAGCAGTACTTC

J gene: TRBJ1-2
V gene: TRBV20-1
D gene: -
clone size: few
CDR3 protein: CSARVGQGAIYGYTF
CDR3 DNA: TGCAGTGCTAGAGTCGGGCAGGGAGCGATCTATGGCTACACCTTC

J gene: TRBJ2-3
V gene: TRBV15
D gene: TRBD2
clone size: medium-sized
CDR3 protein: CATSTSGRTSTDTQYF
CDR3 DNA: TGTGCCACCAGCACTAGCGGGAGGACTAGCACAGATACGCAGTATTTT

J gene: TRBJ2-1
V gene: TRBV28
D gene: TRBD2
clone size: few
CDR3 protein: CASSSPHSGSSYNEQFF
CDR3 DNA: TGTGCCAGCAGTTCACCACATAGCGGGAGTTCCTACAATGAGCAGTTCTTC